This section outlines one TCR beta chain sequence together with its context. This table comes from immunoSEQ multiplex PCR, and its TCRdb copy is limited to in-frame clones, with some not included. The table records 350,000 to 400,000 clones, about 90% of them present only once. The entry originates in a study of blood T cell repertoires in COVID-19. The TCR originated in a woman aged 30 to 39 who had recovered from COVID-19. The specimen was PBMCs or T cells enriched from blood (not recorded which).

The CDR3, as DNA: TGCAGTGCTAGTGCCAGGGTGGGCAATCAGCCCCAGCATTTT. It codes for CSASARVGNQPQHF. V is TRBV20-1 and J is TRBJ1-5; the D gene is possibly TRBD1 (5 bases). With 3 bases removed from V and 2 bases from J, the gap between germline ends came to 11 bases. The CDR3 runs 14 residues. Per the germline V gene, CDR1 is DFQATT and CDR2 is SNEGSKA (reference sequence).